The entry below gives a single TCR beta chain sequence along with its context. Its antigen is undetermined. Per the germline V gene, CDR1 is MGHRA and CDR2 is YSYEKL. The CDR3 loop spans 15 amino acids. Trimming cost V 4 bases and J 2 bases; bases outside gene matches: 5. This specimen belongs to a study of radiotherapy plus CTLA-4 blockade in lung cancer. Whole-study results and caveats: After treatment with radiotherapy plus ipilimumab, TCR clones that came from the tumor expanded in blood.

Sequenced by immunoSEQ multiplex PCR; TCRdb stores in-frame clones only, minus some. The data show approximately 85,000 clones, with more than 75% seen just once and more than 2% held by the top ten. This specimen was peripheral blood, taken from a patient treated with radiotherapy plus ipilimumab. This clonotype originated in a human donor with non-small cell lung cancer who had a partial response to radiotherapy plus ipilimumab. This chain uses TRBV4-1 with TRBJ2-1; TRBD2 matches at 7 bases. The CDR3 loop is CASSPTGTTYNEQFF. The CDR3 bases are TGCGCCAGCAGCCCCACCGGGACTACCTACAATGAGCAGTTCTTC.